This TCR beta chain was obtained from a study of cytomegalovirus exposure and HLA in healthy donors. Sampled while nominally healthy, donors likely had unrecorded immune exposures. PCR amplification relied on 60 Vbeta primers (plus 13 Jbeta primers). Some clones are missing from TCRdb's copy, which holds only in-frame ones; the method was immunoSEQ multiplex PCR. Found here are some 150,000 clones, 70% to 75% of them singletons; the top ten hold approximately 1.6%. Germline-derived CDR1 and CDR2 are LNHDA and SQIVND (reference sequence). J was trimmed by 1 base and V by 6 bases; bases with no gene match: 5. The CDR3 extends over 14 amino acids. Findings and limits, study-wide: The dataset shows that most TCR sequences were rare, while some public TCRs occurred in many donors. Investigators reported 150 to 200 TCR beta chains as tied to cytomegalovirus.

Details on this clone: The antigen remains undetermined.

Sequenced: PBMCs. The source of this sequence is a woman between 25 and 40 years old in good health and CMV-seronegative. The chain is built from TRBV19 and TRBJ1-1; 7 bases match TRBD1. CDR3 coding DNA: TGTGCCAGTAGCGACAGGGAGCGGAACACTGAAGCTTTCTTT. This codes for CASSDRERNTEAFF.